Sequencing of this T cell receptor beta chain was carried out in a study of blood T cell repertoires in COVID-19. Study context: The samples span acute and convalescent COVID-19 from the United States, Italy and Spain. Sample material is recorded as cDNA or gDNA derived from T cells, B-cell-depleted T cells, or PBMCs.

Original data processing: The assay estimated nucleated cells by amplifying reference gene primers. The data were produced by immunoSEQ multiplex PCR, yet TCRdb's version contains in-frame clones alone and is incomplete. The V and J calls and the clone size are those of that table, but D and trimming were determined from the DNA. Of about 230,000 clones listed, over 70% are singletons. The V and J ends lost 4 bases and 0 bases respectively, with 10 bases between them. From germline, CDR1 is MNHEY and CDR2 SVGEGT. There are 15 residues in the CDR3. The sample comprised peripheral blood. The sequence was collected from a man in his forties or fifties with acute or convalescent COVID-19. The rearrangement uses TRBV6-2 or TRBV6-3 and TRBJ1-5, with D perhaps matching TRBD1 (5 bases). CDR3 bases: TGTGCCAGCAGTTCCCGACAGACTAGCAATCAGCCCCAGCATTTT. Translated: CASSSRQTSNQPQHF.